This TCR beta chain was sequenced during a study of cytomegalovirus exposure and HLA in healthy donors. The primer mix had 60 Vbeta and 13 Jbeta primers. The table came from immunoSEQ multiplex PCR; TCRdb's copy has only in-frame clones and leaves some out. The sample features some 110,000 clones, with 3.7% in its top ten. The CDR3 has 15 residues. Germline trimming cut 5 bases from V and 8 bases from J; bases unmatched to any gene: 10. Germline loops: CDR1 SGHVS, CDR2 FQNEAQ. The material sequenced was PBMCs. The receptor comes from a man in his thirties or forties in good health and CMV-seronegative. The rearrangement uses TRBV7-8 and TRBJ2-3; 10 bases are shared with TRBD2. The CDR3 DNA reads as TGTGCCAGCAGCCCGACTAGCGGGTCTAAGAGTACGCAGTATTTT. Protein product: CASSPTSGSKSTQYF.